This T cell receptor beta chain came from a study of cytomegalovirus exposure and HLA in healthy donors. Study-level results: Compared with the roughly 700-donor mean, an Asian-associated ancestry cluster reportedly had fewer N-insertions, according to a later analysis. In a later analysis, V- and J-gene trimming of beta chains associated with a DCLRE1C missense variant, replicated independently. The study listed approximately 160 cytomegalovirus-associated TCR beta chains.

Germline loops: CDR1 SQVTM, CDR2 ANQGSEA. V gave up 3 bases and J gave up 4 bases, with 15 bases separating them. This CDR3 contains 14 residues. The PCR employed 60 Vbeta primers together with 13 Jbeta primers. Sequenced by immunoSEQ multiplex PCR; TCRdb stores in-frame clones only, minus some. The sample consists of over 150,000 clones, about 80% of them appearing once. Notes on this clone: Its matching antigen is unknown.

What was sequenced was PBMCs. This chain connects TRBV29-1 to TRBJ1-1, with D hard to call. This receptor was obtained from a man between 25 and 39 years old in good health and CMV-seronegative. CDR3 coding DNA: TGCAGCGTTGAGCGCGGAGGGATTGGCACTGAAGCTTTCTTT. As protein: CSVERGGIGTEAFF.